The 20 T cell receptor beta chains reported below all come from one sample, sequenced in a study of cytomegalovirus exposure and HLA in healthy donors. PCR was performed using 60 Vbeta and 13 Jbeta primers. The repertoire was sequenced with immunoSEQ multiplex PCR; TCRdb's copy has only in-frame clones and lacks some. The table has some 150,000 clones, around 82% seen once; the top ten hold more than 2.5%. Material for sequencing was PBMCs. These receptors came from a man aged 18-30 years in good health and CMV-seropositive.

This chain links TRBV14 with TRBJ2-4; 10 bases line up with TRBD2. V lost 5 bases to trimming and J lost 7 bases; unmatched junction nucleotides: 11. This CDR3 has 16 residues. CDR1 and CDR2 (germline): SGHDN, FVKESK. The chain's CDR3 is CASSFSGGIQRNIQYF. The DNA for the CDR3 is TGTGCCAGCAGCTTTAGCGGGGGGATACAGAGGAACATTCAGTACTTC.

The J gene is TRBJ2-3, the V gene TRBV7-8, with 7 bases fitting TRBD1. CDR1 is SGHVS, CDR2 FQNEAQ, per germline. Trimming took 6 bases from V and 2 from J; bases not matched to a gene: 14. This CDR3 region has 17 residues. DNA of the CDR3: TGTGCCAGCAGTTCCTTGCCGGGACAGAGCCCCACAGATACGCAGTATTTT. Translated: CASSSLPGQSPTDTQYF.

This clone was seen a few times. This chain links TRBV5-1 with TRBJ1-1; a possible D gene is TRBD1 (5 bases). The V gene's germline CDR1 is SGHRS and CDR2 YFSETQ. The CDR3 is 15 amino acids. V was pared by 3 bases and J by 0 bases, with 12 bases between. The DNA for the CDR3 is TGCGCCAGCAGCTCGTCAGGGCCTATGAACACTGAAGCTTTCTTT. It translates to CASSSSGPMNTEAFF.

This clone was detected only once. This rearrangement joins TRBV4-1 to TRBJ2-3; no reliable D call. V lost 0 bases to trimming and J lost 4 bases, with 8 bases between them. The CDR3 length is 14 residues. Germline V gene sequence: CDR1 MGHRA, CDR2 YSYEKL. The CDR3 DNA sequence: TGCGCCAGCAGCCAAGATCGCACTTCAGATACGCAGTATTTT. It translates to CASSQDRTSDTQYF.

This clone came up a few times. The chain combines TRBV6-5 with TRBJ1-3, with D tentatively TRBD1 (5 bases). The CDR3 extends over 15 amino acids. Germline V lookup: CDR1 MNHEY, CDR2 SVGAGI. Trimming removed 7 bases at V and 9 bases at J, with 22 bases between. The CDR3 spells CASTQVSWGLGTIYF. For the CDR3, the DNA is TGTGCCAGCACCCAGGTGTCCTGGGGCCTCGGCACCATATATTTT.

Regarding this clone: Different DNA sequences within this sample yield the same CDR3. V gene TRBV2 combines with J gene TRBJ1-5, with 8 positions matching TRBD1. Germline V gene lookup returns CDR1 SNHLY and CDR2 FYNNEI. Trimming cost V 6 bases and J 4 bases; bases outside gene matches: 8. The CDR3 has 15 amino acids. The CDR3 sequence is CASRAGTGGNQPQHF. The CDR3 region has the DNA TGTGCCAGCAGGGCCGGGACAGGAGGAAATCAGCCCCAGCATTTT.

The CDR3 region is CASSEEREYNEQFF. Here the CDR3 DNA reads TGTGCCAGCAGTGAGGAGCGGGAGTACAATGAGCAGTTCTTC. The chain uses TRBV25-1 and TRBJ2-1, with TRBD2 matching over 8 bases. The CDR3 contains 14 residues. Trimming removed 3 bases from V and 4 bases from J; junction bases left unmatched: 2. Per the germline V gene, CDR1 is MGHDK and CDR2 is SYGVNS.

The chain's CDR3 is CASSQGGGRRSYEQYF. CDR3 coding DNA: TGCGCCAGCAGCCAAGGGGGCGGGAGAAGATCCTACGAGCAGTACTTC. The gene calls are TRBV4-1 and TRBJ2-7; 7 nucleotides line up with TRBD2. This CDR3 is 16 amino acids long. Per the germline V gene, CDR1 is MGHRA and CDR2 is YSYEKL. J lost 1 base, V lost 1 base, and 7 bases had no gene match.

This chain uses TRBV19 with TRBJ1-5, with D perhaps TRBD1 (5 bases). This CDR3 has 13 amino acids. Germline loops: CDR1 LNHDA, CDR2 SQIVND (reference sequence). The V gene lost 6 bases and the J gene lost 2 bases, with 8 bases spanning the gap. CDR3 bases: TGTGCCAGTAGGAAGGGGCGCAATCAGCCCCAGCATTTT. Translation: CASRKGRNQPQHF.

The V gene is TRBV9, the J gene TRBJ2-7, with 8 bases lining up with TRBD1. Germline lookup yields CDR1 SGDLS and CDR2 YYNGEE. The CDR3 has 14 residues. Trimming cost V 0 bases and J 4 bases; bases outside gene matches: 3. The CDR3 reads CASSVGHRGYEQYF. The DNA of the CDR3 is TGTGCCAGCAGCGTAGGACACAGGGGGTACGAGCAGTACTTC.

This clone showed up just once. The chain recombines TRBV28 with TRBJ1-3; weak D call: TRBD1 (5 bases). The CDR3 is 17 residues long. Germline CDR1 MDHEN, CDR2 SYDVKM. The V end lost 7 bases, the J end lost 4 bases, and 23 bases lay between the germline ends. The CDR3 DNA reads TGTGCCAGCACACCCGGAGGGACTCCGATATCGGGAAACACCATATATTTT. Its translation: CASTPGGTPISGNTIYF.

V is TRBV19 and J is TRBJ2-3; TRBD2 matches 10 bases. Germline CDR1 LNHDA, CDR2 SQIVND (reference sequence). The CDR3 has 15 amino acids. V shed 6 bases and J 4 bases; nucleotides not matched to a gene: 7. The CDR3 sequence is CASRPSGRAADTQYF. DNA of the CDR3: TGTGCCAGTAGACCGAGCGGGAGGGCCGCAGATACGCAGTATTTT.

As DNA, the CDR3 is TGTGCCAGCAGCCGACAGGGCGCAGATACGCAGTATTTT. This codes for CASSRQGADTQYF. The chain carries TRBV14 and TRBJ2-3; 7 bases line up with TRBD1. The CDR3 runs to 13 residues. J lost 4 bases, V lost 4 bases, and 2 bases had no gene match. The V gene's germline CDR1 is SGHDN and CDR2 FVKESK.

V and J are TRBV5-5 and TRBJ2-2; TRBD2 aligns across 7 bases. Per the germline V gene, CDR1 is SGHKS and CDR2 is YYEKEE (reference sequence). Trimming removed 5 bases from V and 0 bases from J; junction bases left unmatched: 4. The CDR3 totals 15 residues. CDR3 coding DNA: TGTGCCAGCAGTGCCGGACTAGCGAACACCGGGGAGCTGTTTTTT. Its protein product is CASSAGLANTGELFF.

The genes are TRBV6-1 and TRBJ2-2; possibly TRBD1 for D (5 bases). V was shortened by 8 bases and J by 5 bases, with 9 bases between the two germline ends. Per the germline V gene, CDR1 is MNHNS and CDR2 is SASEGT. This CDR3 is 12 amino acids long. The DNA of the CDR3 is TGTGCCAGCCAAGCAGGGACCGGGGAGCTGTTTTTT. Protein: CASQAGTGELFF.

V gene TRBV21-1 combines with J gene TRBJ2-4; the table assigns TRBD2, which was not confirmed against the DNA. TRBV21-1 is an annotated pseudogene. The CDR3 sequence is 17 residues long. The CDR3 DNA reads TGTGCCAGCAGCGTTTGGCGGGAGGAGCAGGCCAAAAACATTCAGTACTTC. Amino acids: CASSVWREEQAKNIQYF.

V usage is TRBV7-2 and J usage is TRBJ2-5; 13 nucleotides line up with TRBD2. The CDR3 is made up of 16 amino acids. V was pared by 5 bases and J by 5 bases, with 8 bases of the junction left unmatched. The germline V gene encodes CDR1 SGHTA and CDR2 FQGNSA. The CDR3 DNA sequence: TGTGCCAGCAGCCCCCAACTAGCGGGAGGGCTGGAGACCCAGTACTTC. This sequence encodes CASSPQLAGGLETQYF.

The chain uses TRBV6-1 and TRBJ1-5; tentative D call: TRBD1 (5 bases). V shed 8 bases and J shed 6 bases, with 14 bases lying between them. This CDR3 is 13 amino acids long. Germline V gene lookup returns CDR1 MNHNS and CDR2 SASEGT. CDR3 sequence: CASVRLGGQPQHF. CDR3 bases: TGTGCCAGCGTTCGACTGGGGGGTCAGCCCCAGCATTTT.

V usage is TRBV5-1 and J usage is TRBJ2-1; TRBD2 matches at 7 bases. The CDR3 is 14 residues long. The V and J ends lost 4 bases and 4 bases, in that order; junction bases with no gene match: 5. Germline V gene data show CDR1 as SGHRS and CDR2 as YFSETQ. The CDR3 spells CASSLGGGYNEQFF. For the CDR3, the DNA is TGCGCCAGCAGCCTTGGGGGGGGGTACAATGAGCAGTTCTTC.

This clone appeared once. The chain uses TRBV7-9 and TRBJ2-2; possible D gene TRBD1, 6 bases. Trimming pared 4 bases from V and 1 base from J, leaving 22 bases between. Germline V gives CDR1 SEHNR, CDR2 FQNEAQ (reference sequence). The CDR3 covers 19 residues. CDR3 region: CASSYPRQGPRMNTGELFF. For the CDR3, the DNA is TGTGCCAGCAGCTACCCCCGGCAGGGGCCGAGGATGAACACCGGGGAGCTGTTTTTT.